The 19 T cell receptor beta chains in this list originate from one sample, sequenced in a study of blood T cell repertoires in COVID-19. The data were produced by immunoSEQ multiplex PCR, yet TCRdb's version contains in-frame clones alone and is incomplete. In the table there are 90,000 or so clones, about nine tenths of which are singletons. The sample consisted of peripheral blood. These receptors all stem from a human donor with active COVID-19. The donor label of this sample is uncertain.

This chain connects TRBV5-4 to TRBJ2-7; 7 bases map to TRBD1. Germline V gene sequence: CDR1 SGHNT, CDR2 YYREEE (reference sequence). Losses at the gene ends were 6 bases for V and 5 bases for J; bases not matched to a gene: 5. The CDR3 sequence is 12 residues long. The CDR3 DNA is TGTGCCAGCAAAAGAACAGGGGACGAGCAGTACTTC. Its translation: CASKRTGDEQYF.

J is TRBJ1-1 and V is TRBV28, with D perhaps matching TRBD1 (6 bases). This CDR3 region has 17 residues. Trimming removed 6 bases from V and 3 bases from J, with 23 bases in between. Germline V gives CDR1 MDHEN, CDR2 SYDVKM. The DNA for the CDR3 is TGTGCCAGCAGCCTAAGGGGTAACAGGGCTGAGGACACTGAAGCTTTCTTT. Its protein is CASSLRGNRAEDTEAFF.

The gene calls are TRBV5-4 and TRBJ2-5; TRBD2 matches at 7 bases. The germline V gene has CDR1 SGHNT and CDR2 YYREEE (reference sequence). V lost 1 base to trimming and J lost 0 bases; unmatched junction nucleotides: 6. This CDR3 region has 16 residues. The CDR3 coding sequence is TGTGCCAGCAGCTTGCATTTGGGGGGGAACCAAGAGACCCAGTACTTC. It specifies CASSLHLGGNQETQYF.

The chain joins TRBV5-6 to TRBJ2-1; TRBD2 agrees at 8 bases. This CDR3 spans 13 amino acids. Germline loops: CDR1 SGHDT, CDR2 YYEEEE. After removal of 0 bases from V and 8 bases from J, the junction contained 1 base not matched to a gene. CDR3 sequence (DNA): TGTGCCAGCAGCTTGGTGACTAGCGATGAGCAGTTCTTC. This encodes CASSLVTSDEQFF.

The V call is TRBV15, the J call TRBJ1-1, with D unclear. V lost 0 bases to trimming and J lost 1 base, with 6 bases between them. Germline assignment: CDR1 LNHNV and CDR2 YYDKDF (reference sequence). The CDR3 is 14 amino acids. The CDR3 sequence: CATSRDSGNTEAFF. CDR3 DNA: TGTGCCACCAGCAGAGATTCCGGGAACACTGAAGCTTTCTTT.

This clone is a singleton in its sample. The chain joins TRBV5-1 to TRBJ2-7; maybe TRBD1 (6 bases). Germline loops: CDR1 SGHRS, CDR2 YFSETQ. The length of the CDR3 is 15 residues. V gave up 0 bases and J gave up 2 bases, with 12 bases separating them. The CDR3 DNA sequence: TGCGCCAGCAGCTTGGAGTGGGGACACCCCTACGAGCAGTACTTC. Translation: CASSLEWGHPYEQYF.

This rearrangement joins TRBV7-9 to TRBJ2-1; TRBD2 agrees at 11 bases. With V trimmed by 5 bases and J by 14 bases, 5 bases remained unmatched. CDR3 size: 12 residues. In germline, CDR1 is SEHNR, CDR2 FQNEAQ (reference sequence). The DNA for the CDR3 is TGTGCCAGCAGCCTCTCGACTAGCGGGGAGTTCTTC. This translates into CASSLSTSGEFF. Full variable domain (outside the CDR3, taken from reference TRBV7-9 and TRBJ2-1): DTGVSQNPRHKITKRGQNVTFRCDPISEHNRLYWYRQTLGQGPEFLTYFQNEAQLEKSRLLSDRFSAERPKGSFSTLEIQRTEQGDSAMYLCASSLSTSGEFFGPGTRLTVL.

This chain joins TRBV7-6 and TRBJ2-1; TRBD2 agrees at 8 bases. The CDR3 runs 15 residues. The germline gives CDR1 SGHVS, CDR2 FNYEAQ. With V trimmed by 6 bases and J by 6 bases, 10 bases remained unmatched. This CDR3 is CASRADAGGINEQFF. CDR3 in DNA: TGTGCCAGCAGGGCTGACGCGGGGGGTATCAATGAGCAGTTCTTC.

J is TRBJ2-3 and V is TRBV11-2; 10 bases map to TRBD2. Unmatched junction bases numbered 7, after V lost 6 bases and J lost 4 bases. Germline CDR1 and CDR2: SGHAT and FQNNGV. The CDR3 runs to 15 residues. DNA of the CDR3: TGTGCCAGCAGTTTTCCGAGCGGGGGGGCAGATACGCAGTATTTT. Residues: CASSFPSGGADTQYF.

The rearrangement joins TRBV7-9 to TRBJ2-4; 7 nucleotides agree with TRBD2. The CDR3 is 14 amino acids. Germline CDR1 SEHNR, CDR2 FQNEAQ (reference sequence). Trimming removed 4 bases from V and 5 bases from J; junction bases left unmatched: 5. In DNA, the CDR3 is TGTGCCAGCAGCTACGGGGGGTGGGAAAACATTCAGTACTTC. Residues: CASSYGGWENIQYF.

The chain combines TRBV12-3 or TRBV12-4 with TRBJ1-1; D unclear. The CDR3 has 13 amino acids. V lost 5 bases and J lost 10, with 17 bases in between. The chain's CDR3 is CASSPSREGRAFF. DNA for the CDR3: TGTGCCAGCAGTCCCTCTCGTGAAGGGAGAGCTTTCTTT.

The rearrangement uses TRBV5-4 and TRBJ2-3, with TRBD1 matching 7 bases. The CDR3 extends over 13 amino acids. V dropped 2 bases and J dropped 5; count of bases not matched to a gene: 2. Germline V gene lookup returns CDR1 SGHNT and CDR2 YYREEE (reference sequence). The CDR3 loop reads CASSLDREDTQYF. As DNA, the CDR3 is TGTGCCAGCAGCTTAGACAGGGAAGATACGCAGTATTTT.

The chain is built from TRBV5-6 and TRBJ1-1, with 8 bases that match TRBD1. This CDR3 comprises 15 residues. Unmatched junction bases numbered 6, after V lost 4 bases and J lost 1 base. In germline, CDR1 is SGHDT, CDR2 YYEEEE. CDR3 coding DNA: TGTGCCAGCAGCAGGACAGGGTTTGGGAACACTGAAGCTTTCTTT. It translates to CASSRTGFGNTEAFF.

This clone was picked up one time. The chain joins TRBV10-3 to TRBJ2-5; 7 nucleotides agree with TRBD2. The CDR3 has 13 amino acids. The V gene end was trimmed by 5 bases and the J gene end by 5 bases; junction bases not matched to a gene: 5. CDR1 ENHRY and CDR2 SYGVKD come from the germline V gene. In DNA form, the CDR3 reads TGTGCCATCAGTTGGGAGGGATGGGAGACCCAGTACTTC. Translated, it gives CAISWEGWETQYF.

CDR3 DNA: TGTGCCAGCAGCGCCCGGCAGGGGGCTAATGAAAAACTGTTTTTT. It yields the protein CASSARQGANEKLFF. V usage is TRBV5-5 and J usage is TRBJ1-4; 7 bases are a match to TRBD1. The CDR3 totals 15 residues. With 4 bases clipped from V and 3 bases from J, the junction kept 6 bases outside the gene matches. Per germline, CDR1 SGHKS and CDR2 YYEKEE (reference sequence).

The chain joins TRBV6-1 to TRBJ2-5; TRBD2 might be the D (7 bases). This CDR3 is built from 16 residues. The germline CDR1 and CDR2 sequences are MNHNS and SASEGT. Between the trimmed V and J ends, which lost 0 bases and 5 bases, there was a span of 16 bases. CDR3: CASSEAGGGQGETQYF. CDR3 sequence (DNA): TGTGCCAGCAGTGAAGCGGGAGGGGGGCAGGGGGAGACCCAGTACTTC.

The CDR3: CASSLGQADYGYTF. CDR3 DNA sequence: TGTGCCAGCAGTTTAGGACAGGCCGACTATGGCTACACCTTC. This chain links TRBV6-5 with TRBJ1-2, with 7 bases fitting TRBD1. Germline CDR1 is MNHEY and CDR2 is SVGAGI. CDR3 length: 14 amino acids. V was pared by 4 bases and J by 3 bases, with 5 bases of the junction left unmatched.

The rearrangement joins TRBV2 to TRBJ2-3; the D gene is possibly TRBD2 (5 bases). The ends were cut back, 7 bases at V and 9 bases at J, with 14 bases in the middle. Per germline, CDR1 SNHLY and CDR2 FYNNEI. This CDR3 has 12 amino acids. As DNA, the CDR3 is TGTGCCAGCAATTTACTAGGTTACACGCAGTATTTT. Protein product: CASNLLGYTQYF.

The V gene is TRBV6-2 or TRBV6-3, the J gene TRBJ2-3, with 7 bases that match TRBD2. This CDR3 comprises 14 residues. Germline V gives CDR1 MNHEY, CDR2 SVGEGT. The V gene end was trimmed by 5 bases and the J gene end by 4 bases; junction bases not matched to a gene: 6. Here the CDR3 DNA reads TGTGCCAGCAGTAGAGCGGGATTCGCAGATACGCAGTATTTT. This sequence encodes CASSRAGFADTQYF.